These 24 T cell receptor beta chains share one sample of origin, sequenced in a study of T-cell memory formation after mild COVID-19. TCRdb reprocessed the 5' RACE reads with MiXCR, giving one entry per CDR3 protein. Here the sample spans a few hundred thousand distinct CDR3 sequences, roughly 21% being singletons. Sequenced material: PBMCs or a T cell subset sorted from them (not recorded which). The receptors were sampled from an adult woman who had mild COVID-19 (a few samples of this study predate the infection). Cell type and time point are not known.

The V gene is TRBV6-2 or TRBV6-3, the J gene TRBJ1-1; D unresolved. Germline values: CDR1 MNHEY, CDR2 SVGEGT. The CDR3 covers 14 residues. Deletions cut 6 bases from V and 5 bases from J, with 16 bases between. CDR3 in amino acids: CASRINTGRTEAFF. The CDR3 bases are TGTGCCAGCAGGATTAATACCGGGAGGACTGAAGCTTTCTTT.

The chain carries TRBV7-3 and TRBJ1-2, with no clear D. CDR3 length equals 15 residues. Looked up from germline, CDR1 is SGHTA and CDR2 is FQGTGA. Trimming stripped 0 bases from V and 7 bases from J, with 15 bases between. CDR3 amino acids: CASSLTPAMPGGYTF. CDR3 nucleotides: TGTGCCAGCAGCTTAACACCCGCCATGCCGGGTGGCTACACCTTC. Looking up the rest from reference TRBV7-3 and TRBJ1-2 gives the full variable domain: GAGVSQTPSNKVTEKGKYVELRCDPISGHTALYWYRQSLGQGPEFLIYFQGTGAADDSGLPNDRFFAVRPEGSVSTLKIQRTERGDSAVYLCASSLTPAMPGGYTFGSGTRLTVV.

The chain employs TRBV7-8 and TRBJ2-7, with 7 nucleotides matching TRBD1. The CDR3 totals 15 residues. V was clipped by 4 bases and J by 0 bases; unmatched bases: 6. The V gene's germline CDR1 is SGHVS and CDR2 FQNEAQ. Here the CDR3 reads CASSSGQLYSYEQYF. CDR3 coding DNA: TGTGCCAGCAGCTCGGGACAGCTTTACTCCTACGAGCAGTACTTC. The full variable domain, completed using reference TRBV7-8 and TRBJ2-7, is GAGVSQSPRYKVAKRGQDVALRCDPISGHVSLFWYQQALGQGPEFLTYFQNEAQLDKSGLPSDRFFAERPEGSVSTLKIQRTQQEDSAVYLCASSSGQLYSYEQYFGPGTRLTVT.

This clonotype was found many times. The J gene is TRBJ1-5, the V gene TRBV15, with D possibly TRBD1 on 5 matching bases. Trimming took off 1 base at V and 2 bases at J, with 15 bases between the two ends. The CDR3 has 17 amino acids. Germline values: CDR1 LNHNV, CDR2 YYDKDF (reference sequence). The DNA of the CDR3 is TGTGCCACCAGCAGAGGCTTGGGGGATGGAGGCAATCAGCCCCAGCATTTT. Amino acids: CATSRGLGDGGNQPQHF.

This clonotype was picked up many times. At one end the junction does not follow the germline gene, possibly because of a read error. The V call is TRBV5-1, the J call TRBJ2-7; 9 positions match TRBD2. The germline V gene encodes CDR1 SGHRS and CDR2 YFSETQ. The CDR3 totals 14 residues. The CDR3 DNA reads TGTGCCAGCAGCTTGGTAGCGGGGGACTACGAGCAGTACTTC. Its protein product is CASSLVAGDYEQYF.

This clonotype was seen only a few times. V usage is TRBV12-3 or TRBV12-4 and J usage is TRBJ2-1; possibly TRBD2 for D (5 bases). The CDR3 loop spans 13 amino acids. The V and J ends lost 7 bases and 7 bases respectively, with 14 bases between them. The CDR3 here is CASKDTPGNEQFF. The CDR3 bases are TGTGCCAGCAAAGACACACCGGGGAATGAGCAGTTCTTC.

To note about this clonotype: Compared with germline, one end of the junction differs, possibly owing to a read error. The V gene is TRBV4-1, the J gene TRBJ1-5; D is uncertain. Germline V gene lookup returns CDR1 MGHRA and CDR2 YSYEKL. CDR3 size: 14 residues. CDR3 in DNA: TGCGCCAGCAGCCCGATAGGCGGCAATCAGACCCAGCATTTT. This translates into CASSPIGGNQTQHF.

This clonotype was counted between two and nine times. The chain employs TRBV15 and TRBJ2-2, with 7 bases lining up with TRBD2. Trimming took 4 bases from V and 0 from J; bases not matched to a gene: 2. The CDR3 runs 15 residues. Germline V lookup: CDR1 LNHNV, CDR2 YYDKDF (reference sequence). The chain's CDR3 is CATSTGTTNTGELFF. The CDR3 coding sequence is TGTGCCACCAGCACCGGGACTACGAACACCGGGGAGCTGTTTTTT. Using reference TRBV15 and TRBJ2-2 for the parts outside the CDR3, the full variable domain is DAMVIQNPRYQVTQFGKPVTLSCSQTLNHNVMYWYQQKSSQAPKLLFHYYDKDFNNEADTPDNFQSRRPNTSFCFLDIRSPGLGDTAMYLCATSTGTTNTGELFFGEGSRLTVL.

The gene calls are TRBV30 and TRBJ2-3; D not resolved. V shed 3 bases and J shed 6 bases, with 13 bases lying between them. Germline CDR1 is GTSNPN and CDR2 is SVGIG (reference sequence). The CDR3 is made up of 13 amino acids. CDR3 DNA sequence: TGTGCCTGGAGCAAGGGAACCCCGGATACGCAGTATTTT. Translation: CAWSKGTPDTQYF.

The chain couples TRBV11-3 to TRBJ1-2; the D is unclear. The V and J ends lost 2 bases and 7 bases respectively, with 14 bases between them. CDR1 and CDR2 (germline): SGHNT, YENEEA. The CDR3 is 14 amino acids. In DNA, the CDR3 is TGTGCCAGCAGCTTACGAGGCGTCGGGTCTGGCTACACCTTC. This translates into CASSLRGVGSGYTF.

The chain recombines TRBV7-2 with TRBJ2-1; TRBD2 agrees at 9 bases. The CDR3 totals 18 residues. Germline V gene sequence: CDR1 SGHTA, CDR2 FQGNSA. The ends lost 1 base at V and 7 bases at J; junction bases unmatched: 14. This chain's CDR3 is CASSLGPQGSGGINEQFF. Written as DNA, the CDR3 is TGTGCCAGCAGCTTAGGCCCACAGGGTAGCGGGGGCATAAATGAGCAGTTCTTC.

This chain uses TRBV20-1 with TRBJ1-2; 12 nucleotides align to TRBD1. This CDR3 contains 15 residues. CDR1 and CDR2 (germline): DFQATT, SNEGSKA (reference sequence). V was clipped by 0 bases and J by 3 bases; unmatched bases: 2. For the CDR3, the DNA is TGCAGTGCTAGAGAGGGGACAGGGGGCTACTATGGCTACACCTTC. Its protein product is CSAREGTGGYYGYTF.

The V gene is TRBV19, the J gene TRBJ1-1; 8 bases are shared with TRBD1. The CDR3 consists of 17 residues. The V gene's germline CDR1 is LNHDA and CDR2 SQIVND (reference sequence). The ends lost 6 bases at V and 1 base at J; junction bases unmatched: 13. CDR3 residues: CASSTNLDRAENTEAFF. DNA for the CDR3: TGTGCCAGTAGCACCAACCTGGACAGGGCCGAGAACACTGAAGCTTTCTTT.

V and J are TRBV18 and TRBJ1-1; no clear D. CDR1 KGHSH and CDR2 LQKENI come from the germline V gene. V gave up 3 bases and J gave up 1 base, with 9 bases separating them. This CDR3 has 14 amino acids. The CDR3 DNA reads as TGTGCCAGCTCACCTAAGACACAGAACACTGAAGCTTTCTTT. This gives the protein CASSPKTQNTEAFF.

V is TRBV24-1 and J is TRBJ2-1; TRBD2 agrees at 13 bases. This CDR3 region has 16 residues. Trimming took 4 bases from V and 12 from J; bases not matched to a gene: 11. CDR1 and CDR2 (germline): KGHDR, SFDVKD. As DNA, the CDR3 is TGTGCCACCAGTGACACGACTAGCGGGAGGTCCAATTGGCAGTTCTTC. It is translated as CATSDTTSGRSNWQFF.

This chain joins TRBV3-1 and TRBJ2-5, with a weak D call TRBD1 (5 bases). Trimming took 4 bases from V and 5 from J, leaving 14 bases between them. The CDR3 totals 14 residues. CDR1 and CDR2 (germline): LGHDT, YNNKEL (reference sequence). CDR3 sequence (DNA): TGTGCCAGCAGCCGAACAGGTAGCAGGGAGACCCAGTACTTC. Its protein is CASSRTGSRETQYF.

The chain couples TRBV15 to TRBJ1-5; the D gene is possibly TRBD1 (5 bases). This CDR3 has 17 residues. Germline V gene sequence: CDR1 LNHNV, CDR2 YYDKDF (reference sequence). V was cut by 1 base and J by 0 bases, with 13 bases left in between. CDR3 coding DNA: TGTGCCACCAGCAGAGTTCAGACAGCTTATAGCAATCAGCCCCAGCATTTT. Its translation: CATSRVQTAYSNQPQHF.

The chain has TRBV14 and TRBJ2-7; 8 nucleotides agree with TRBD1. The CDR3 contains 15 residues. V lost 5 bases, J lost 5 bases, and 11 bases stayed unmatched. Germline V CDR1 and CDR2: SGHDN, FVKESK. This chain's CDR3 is CASSWAGQAFDEQYF. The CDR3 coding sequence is TGTGCCAGCAGCTGGGCGGGACAGGCCTTTGACGAGCAGTACTTC.

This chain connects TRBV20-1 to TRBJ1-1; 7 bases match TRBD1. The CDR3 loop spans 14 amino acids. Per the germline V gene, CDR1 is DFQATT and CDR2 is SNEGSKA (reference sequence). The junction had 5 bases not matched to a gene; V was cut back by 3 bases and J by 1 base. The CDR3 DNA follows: TGCAGTGCTAGTCGTAGACAGGGGAACACTGAAGCTTTCTTT. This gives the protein CSASRRQGNTEAFF.

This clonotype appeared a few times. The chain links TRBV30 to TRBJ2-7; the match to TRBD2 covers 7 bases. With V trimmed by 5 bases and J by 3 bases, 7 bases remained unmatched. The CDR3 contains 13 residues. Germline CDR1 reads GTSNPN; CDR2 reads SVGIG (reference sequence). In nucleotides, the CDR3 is TGTGCCTGGGAAAGCGGGGTCGACTACGAGCAGTACTTC. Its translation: CAWESGVDYEQYF.

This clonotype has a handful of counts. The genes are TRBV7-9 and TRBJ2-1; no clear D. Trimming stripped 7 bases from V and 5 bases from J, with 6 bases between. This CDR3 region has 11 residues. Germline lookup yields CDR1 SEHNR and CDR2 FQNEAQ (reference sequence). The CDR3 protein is CASKADNEQFF. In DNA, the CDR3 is TGTGCCAGCAAGGCTGACAATGAGCAGTTCTTC.

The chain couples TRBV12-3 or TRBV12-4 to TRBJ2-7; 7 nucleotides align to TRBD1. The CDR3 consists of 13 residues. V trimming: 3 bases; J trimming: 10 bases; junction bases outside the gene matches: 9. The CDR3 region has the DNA TGTGCCAGCAGTTTTCCCCACAGGGGCCCCCAGTACTTC. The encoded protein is CASSFPHRGPQYF.

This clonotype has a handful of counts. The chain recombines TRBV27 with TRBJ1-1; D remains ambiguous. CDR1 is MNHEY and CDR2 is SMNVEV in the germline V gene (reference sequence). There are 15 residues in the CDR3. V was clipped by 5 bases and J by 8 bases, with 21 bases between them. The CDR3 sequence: CASSLYPRRTGEAFF. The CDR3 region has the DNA TGTGCCAGCAGTCTATACCCCCGGAGGACCGGCGAAGCTTTCTTT.

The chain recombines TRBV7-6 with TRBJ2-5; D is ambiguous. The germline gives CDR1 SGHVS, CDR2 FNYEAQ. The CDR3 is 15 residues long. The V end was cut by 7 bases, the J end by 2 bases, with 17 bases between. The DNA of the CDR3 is TGTGCCAGCATCTCTTCGATGGCAGAACAAGAGACCCAGTACTTC. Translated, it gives CASISSMAEQETQYF.